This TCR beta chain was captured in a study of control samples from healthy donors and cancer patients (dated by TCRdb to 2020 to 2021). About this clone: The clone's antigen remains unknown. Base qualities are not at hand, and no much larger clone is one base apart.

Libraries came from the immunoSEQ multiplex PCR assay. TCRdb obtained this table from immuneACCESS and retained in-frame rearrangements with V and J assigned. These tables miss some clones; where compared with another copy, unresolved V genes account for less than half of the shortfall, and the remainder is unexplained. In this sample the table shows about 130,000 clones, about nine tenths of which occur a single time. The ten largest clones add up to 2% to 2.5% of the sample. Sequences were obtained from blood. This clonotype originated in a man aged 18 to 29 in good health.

CDR3 loop: CATSRASGTHNEQFF. The sequenced DNA: TGTGCCACCAGCAGAGCTAGCGGGACCCACAATGAGCAGTTCTTC. The rearranged chain carries TRBV15 and TRBJ2-1; TRBD2 lines up with 9 middle nucleotides. CDR1 LNHNV and CDR2 YYDKDF were looked up in the germline V gene (reference sequence). Taken from cysteine to phenylalanine, the CDR3 has 15 residues. The read is trimmed to its CDR3 DNA, 45 bases read in frame from base 1. Germline trimming amounts to 1 base on V and 5 bases on J, with 3 as the count of junction bases outside the gene matches.